The present entry profiles one T cell receptor beta chain with its context. Its antigen is as yet unknown. These data come from a study of T cell repertoires in cytomegalovirus infection. Study-level information: The study used recently identified HLA-C-restricted and well-studied HLA-B-restricted CMV epitopes. Both a matching HLA type and CMV infection were indicated by public TCR beta signatures.

MiXCR was run by TCRdb on the reads, yielding one entry per CDR3 protein. The table includes around 69,000 distinct CDR3 sequences, roughly 20% detected once. There are 17 residues in the CDR3. CDR1 is MNHNS and CDR2 is SASEGT in the germline V gene. The ends were cut back, 0 bases at V and 6 bases at J, with 19 bases in the middle. Study observations and caveats: Cumulated frequencies of public TCR beta families served to identify carriers of CMV plus the relevant HLA. The study found HLA-C-restricted CMV-specific TCR beta clonotypes dominating the ex vivo response.

Sequenced material: CD8+ T cells from cultured PBMCs, taken from culture after CMV antigen stimulation. This receptor was obtained from a human donor in good health (CMV status not recorded). Some clones in this sample may be carry-over from other donors' samples. This sequence joins TRBV6-1 and TRBJ2-3, with D maybe TRBD2 (5 bases). The CDR3 DNA reads TGTGCCAGCAGTGAAGCGCTTGGGAGAGAGGCTATCGATACGCAGTATTTT. Translated, it gives CASSEALGREAIDTQYF.